The clone carrying this TCR beta chain was counted only a few times. CDR3 length: 17 amino acids. After removal of 4 bases from V and 5 bases from J, the junction contained 8 bases not matched to a gene. Germline CDR1 and CDR2: LGHDT and YNNKEL (reference sequence). These data belong to a study of blood T cell repertoires in COVID-19. Cohorts were based on clinical histories the participants reported. Using immunoSEQ multiplex PCR, the repertoire was profiled, and TCRdb retains in-frame clones only, with some absent. The sample comprises 190,000 or so clones, 80% to 90% of which are singletons, and about 12% rests with the top ten.

Material for sequencing was PBMCs or T cells enriched from blood (not recorded which). The sequence came from a man in his forties who had recovered from COVID-19. The chain joins TRBV3-1 (or the pseudogene TRBV3-2) to TRBJ1-6; 10 bases map to TRBD1. The CDR3 bases are TGTGCCAGCAGCCCCCAGGACAGGGGGACAAATAATTCACCCCTCCACTTT. Translated, it gives CASSPQDRGTNNSPLHF.